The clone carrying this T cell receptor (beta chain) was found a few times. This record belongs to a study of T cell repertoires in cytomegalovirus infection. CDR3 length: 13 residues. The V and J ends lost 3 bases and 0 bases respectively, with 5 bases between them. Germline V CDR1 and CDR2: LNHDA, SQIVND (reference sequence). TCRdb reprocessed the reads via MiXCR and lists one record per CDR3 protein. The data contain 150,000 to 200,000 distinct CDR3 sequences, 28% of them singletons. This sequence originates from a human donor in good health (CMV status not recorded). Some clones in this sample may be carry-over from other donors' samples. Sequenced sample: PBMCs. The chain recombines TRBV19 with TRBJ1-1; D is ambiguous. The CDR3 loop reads CASSIVMNTEAFF. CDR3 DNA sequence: TGTGCCAGTAGTATCGTTATGAACACTGAAGCTTTCTTT.